This passage covers 15 T cell receptor beta chains from one sample sequenced in a study of blood T cell repertoires in COVID-19. Here immunoSEQ multiplex PCR was the method, and the copy in TCRdb shows in-frame clones only, minus some. The data show about 480,000 clones, 70% to 90% seen once. Input material: PBMCs or T cells enriched from blood (not recorded which). The receptors shown here come from a woman aged 60-70 years who had recovered from COVID-19.

The chain is built from TRBV30 and TRBJ2-3; 10 positions agree with TRBD2. This CDR3 comprises 13 residues. The germline gives CDR1 GTSNPN, CDR2 SVGIG (reference sequence). The ends lost 8 bases at V and 5 bases at J; junction bases unmatched: 7. The CDR3 nucleotides are TGTGCCGGCAAGCGGGGGGGCGTAGATACGCAGTATTTT. Its protein product is CAGKRGGVDTQYF.

The chain links TRBV5-1 to TRBJ2-3; D is possibly TRBD2 (6 bases). The CDR3 loop spans 16 amino acids. Germline CDR1 SGHRS, CDR2 YFSETQ. The germline V and J ends were trimmed by 4 bases and 3 bases, with 18 bases remaining between them. In DNA, the CDR3 is TGCGCCAGCAGCCCGCCCCCGGGACTGGGAACAGATACGCAGTATTTT. It specifies CASSPPPGLGTDTQYF.

This chain uses TRBV2 with TRBJ2-3; TRBD1 matches at 10 bases. This CDR3 has 14 residues. After removal of 7 bases from V and 5 bases from J, the junction contained 6 bases not matched to a gene. From germline, CDR1 is SNHLY and CDR2 FYNNEI. The CDR3 sequence is CASTLGQGGDTQYF. The CDR3 DNA is TGTGCCAGCACCTTAGGACAGGGGGGAGATACGCAGTATTTT.

J is TRBJ2-2 and V is TRBV24-1; D gene ambiguous. The V and J ends lost 7 bases and 7 bases respectively, with 12 bases between them. The length of the CDR3 is 13 residues. Germline lookup yields CDR1 KGHDR and CDR2 SFDVKD. CDR3 in amino acids: CATRIHSGGELFF. CDR3 nucleotide sequence: TGTGCCACCAGGATACACAGTGGCGGGGAGCTGTTTTTT.

The genes are TRBV2 and TRBJ1-3, with 9 bases matching TRBD1. Germline assignment: CDR1 SNHLY and CDR2 FYNNEI. V shed 5 bases and J 3 bases; nucleotides not matched to a gene: 5. This CDR3 region has 15 residues. CDR3 loop: CASSSQGADGNTIYF. The CDR3 coding sequence is TGTGCCAGCAGTTCACAGGGGGCGGATGGAAACACCATATATTTT.

The chain joins TRBV10-3 to TRBJ2-1; D is perhaps TRBD2 (5 bases). There are 14 residues in the CDR3. V was clipped by 5 bases and J by 3 bases, with 11 bases between them. The germline CDR1 and CDR2 sequences are ENHRY and SYGVKD. CDR3 loop: CAISKRASYNEQFF. The CDR3, as DNA: TGTGCCATCAGTAAGAGGGCAAGCTACAATGAGCAGTTCTTC.

CDR3: CACGLVPRQFF. CDR3 coding DNA: TGTGCCTGCGGACTTGTTCCCCGGCAGTTCTTC. The V call is TRBV30, the J call TRBJ2-1; a weak D match, TRBD2 (5 bases). Trimming removed 6 bases at V and 12 bases at J, with 15 bases between. Germline values: CDR1 GTSNPN, CDR2 SVGIG (reference sequence). The CDR3 has 11 residues.

In its sample, this clone was seen a few times. The chain employs TRBV2 and TRBJ1-6, with a weak D call TRBD1 (6 bases). CDR3 length: 15 amino acids. V dropped 6 bases and J dropped 4 bases, with 13 bases sitting between them. Germline CDR1 and CDR2: SNHLY and FYNNEI. The CDR3, as DNA: TGTGCCAGCAGGGACAGTTTTGGGTATAATTCACCCCTCCACTTT. It yields the protein CASRDSFGYNSPLHF.

The chain couples TRBV19 to TRBJ2-2; D perhaps matches TRBD1 (6 bases). Per germline, CDR1 LNHDA and CDR2 SQIVND (reference sequence). The V and J ends lost 10 bases and 3 bases respectively, with 12 bases between them. The length of the CDR3 is 13 residues. CDR3 DNA sequence: TGTGCCACCAGACACAGGGACACCGGGGAGCTGTTTTTT. Protein: CATRHRDTGELFF.

The J gene is TRBJ2-7, the V gene TRBV2; D is unresolved. In germline, CDR1 is SNHLY, CDR2 FYNNEI. The CDR3 extends over 14 amino acids. Trimming cost V 6 bases and J 4 bases, with 16 bases left between them. This CDR3 reads CASSPGSDGYEQYF. As DNA, the CDR3 is TGTGCCAGCAGCCCCGGCAGCGACGGATACGAGCAGTACTTC.

This chain joins TRBV2 and TRBJ1-6; possibly TRBD1 for D (5 bases). Germline CDR1 and CDR2: SNHLY and FYNNEI. The CDR3 has 15 amino acids. V lost 6 bases, J lost 6 bases, and 15 bases lay in between. The CDR3 nucleotides read TGTGCCAGCAGCCAGGGCGGGGGAGGTAATTCACCCCTCCACTTT. It translates to CASSQGGGGNSPLHF.

The CDR3 loop is CASCSGEFNSPLHF. In DNA, the CDR3 is TGCGCCAGCTGCAGTGGGGAGTTTAATTCACCCCTCCACTTT. The chain joins TRBV5-1 to TRBJ1-6; D is uncertain. Germline CDR1 SGHRS, CDR2 YFSETQ. The CDR3 covers 14 residues. V was cut by 7 bases and J by 6 bases, with 14 bases left in between.

This chain uses TRBV6-5 with TRBJ1-6; 9 bases line up with TRBD1. This CDR3 comprises 15 residues. Germline trimming cut 4 bases from V and 4 bases from J; bases unmatched to any gene: 2. The germline gives CDR1 MNHEY, CDR2 SVGAGI. CDR3 amino acids: CASSSGQGYNSPLHF. DNA of the CDR3: TGTGCCAGCAGTTCGGGACAGGGTTATAATTCACCCCTCCACTTT.

There are many counts of this clone. The chain carries TRBV7-9 and TRBJ1-2; 8 bases agree with TRBD1. The CDR3 is made up of 15 amino acids. CDR1 is SEHNR, CDR2 FQNEAQ, per germline (reference sequence). Trimming removed 5 bases from V and 7 bases from J; junction bases left unmatched: 12. The CDR3 loop is CASSAPGQGGRGYTF. In DNA, the CDR3 is TGTGCCAGCAGCGCCCCCGGACAGGGCGGACGTGGCTACACCTTC.

The chain carries TRBV7-8 and TRBJ1-1; weak D call: TRBD1 (5 bases). CDR1 and CDR2 from the germline V gene are SGHVS and FQNEAQ. The CDR3 totals 12 residues. Between the trimmed V and J ends, which lost 5 bases and 5 bases, there was a span of 9 bases. The CDR3 nucleotides read TGTGCCAGCAGCCGCGACAGAACTGAAGCTTTCTTT. It yields the protein CASSRDRTEAFF.